Ten or more counts support the clone carrying this T cell receptor (beta chain). The antigen is not known. For repertoire sequencing, the TCR beta CDR3 regions were amplified from RNA transcripts. HTBI primers primed a first-round RT-PCR, and a second-round multiplex PCR followed. TCRdb reanalysed the multiplex PCR reads using MiXCR and keeps one entry per CDR3 protein. The profile shows about 210,000 distinct CDR3 sequences, under 30% of them singletons. The data belong to a study of Graves' ophthalmopathy and Graves' hyperthyroidism. Overall study: Sampling took place at initial diagnosis, with peripheral blood obtained before any treatment.

CDR1 and CDR2 (germline): DFQATT, SNEGSKA (reference sequence). V shed 6 bases, J shed 4 bases, and the junction held 11 bases outside the gene matches. The CDR3 covers 15 residues. Study conclusions and caveats: Most expanded clonotypes in thyroid above 0.001 frequency also showed up in blood. Sensitivity reached 85% to 90% and specificity approximately 81% for a 13-signature model separating ophthalmopathy from stable hyperthyroidism.

The rearrangement joins TRBV20-1 to TRBJ2-3, with TRBD2 identical over 9 bases. The specimen was peripheral blood. The receptor was isolated from a man between 50 and 59 years old with Graves' ophthalmopathy. For the CDR3, the DNA is TGCAGTGCCGCCTCAAGCGGGAGGAAGGCAGATACGCAGTATTTT. It specifies CSAASSGRKADTQYF.